This TCR beta chain derives from a study of T cell responses to AZD1222 COVID-19 vaccine. Study outcomes and limitations: Variant regions that are unmutated are reportedly the target of nearly half of spike-specific TCRs. Baseline seropositivity occurred in only a handful of AZD1222 recipients. Repertoires were obtained only post-peak T cell response. It should be noted that donors were predominantly white British and more often female, and clonal diversity was possibly underestimated.

Assay used: immunoSEQ multiplex PCR; TCRdb lists only in-frame clones, some missing. The sample contains 100,000 to 150,000 clones, 80% to 90% of which appear only once. With regard to this clone: Its antigen is as yet unknown.

The CDR3 has 14 residues. Trimming pared 1 base from V and 5 bases from J, leaving 8 bases between. CDR1 is SGHAT and CDR2 is FQNNGV in the germline V gene. The rearrangement uses TRBV11-2 and TRBJ2-2, with a possible D match to TRBD2 (5 bases). The sample here was peripheral blood, taken on day 0 of AZD1222 vaccination. The receptor was derived from an adult in good health. The CDR3 loop reads CASSLAGGTGELFF. The DNA for the CDR3 is TGTGCCAGCAGCTTAGCAGGAGGAACCGGGGAGCTGTTTTTT.